Below are 24 T cell receptor beta chains sequenced from a single sample in a study of vaccination and CD4 T cells after COVID-19. For these receptors, no antigen is known. Treatment here: approximately 10-day PBMC culture with coronavirus spike peptide pools or control peptides (ViraFEST assay). Cultured CD4+ T cells had their DNA profiled by the Oncomine TCR Beta short-read assay. TCRdb reanalysed the PCR reads using MiXCR and keeps one entry per CDR3 protein. The sample consists of 15,000 to 20,000 distinct CDR3 sequences, around 45% of them appearing once. This sample comprised CD4+ T cells from blood, cultured in vitro, obtained after SARS-CoV-2 vaccination. The origin of the receptors is a human donor who had recovered from COVID-19.

The V gene is TRBV7-2, the J gene TRBJ2-2; the match to TRBD1 covers 10 bases. Per the germline V gene, CDR1 is SGHTA and CDR2 is FQGNSA. V was pared by 4 bases and J by 4 bases, with 3 bases of the junction left unmatched. This CDR3 contains 15 residues. The CDR3 spells CASSYRDRGTGELFF. Here the CDR3 DNA reads TGTGCCAGCAGCTACCGGGACAGGGGCACCGGGGAGCTGTTTTTT.

This clonotype was counted only a few times. The rearrangement links TRBV20-1 to TRBJ1-5; D is unresolved. CDR1 and CDR2 (germline): DFQATT, SNEGSKA (reference sequence). The CDR3 is 14 amino acids. V was shortened by 5 bases and J by 2 bases, with 13 bases between the two germline ends. CDR3 residues: CSASYSGGNQPQHF. Written as DNA, the CDR3 is TGCAGTGCTTCCTATTCCGGGGGCAATCAGCCCCAGCATTTT.

The J gene is TRBJ1-1, the V gene TRBV5-4; the D gene is possibly TRBD1 (6 bases). The CDR3 has 16 amino acids. V gave up 4 bases and J gave up 1 base, with 17 bases separating them. Germline CDR1 SGHNT, CDR2 YYREEE (reference sequence). The CDR3 sequence: CASSLAPPDRNTEAFF. The CDR3 nucleotides read TGTGCCAGCAGCCTAGCACCCCCGGACAGGAACACTGAAGCTTTCTTT.

V and J are TRBV11-3 and TRBJ2-3, with 11 bases aligning to TRBD2. CDR1 is SGHNT and CDR2 is YENEEA in the germline V gene. The CDR3 spans 16 residues. Germline trimming cut 5 bases from V and 0 bases from J; bases unmatched to any gene: 4. CDR3 residues: CASSPGTSGSTDTQYF. DNA for the CDR3: TGTGCCAGCAGCCCCGGGACTAGCGGAAGCACAGATACGCAGTATTTT.

This clonotype showed up just a few times. The chain joins TRBV10-3 to TRBJ1-6; D is unresolved. The germline V gene has CDR1 ENHRY and CDR2 SYGVKD. The CDR3 totals 14 residues. V lost 2 bases, J lost 10 bases, and 12 bases lay in between. The chain's CDR3 is CAISEPTSGSPLHF. CDR3 DNA sequence: TGTGCCATCAGTGAGCCCACCTCTGGCTCACCCCTCCACTTT.

V gene TRBV6-1 combines with J gene TRBJ2-3, with a possible D match to TRBD2 (5 bases). The CDR3 has 14 residues. The V and J ends lost 3 bases and 0 bases respectively, with 7 bases between them. Germline V gene lookup returns CDR1 MNHNS and CDR2 SASEGT. This chain's CDR3 is CASSEDWSTDTQYF. Here the CDR3 DNA reads TGTGCCAGCAGTGAGGACTGGAGCACAGATACGCAGTATTTT.

This clonotype was recorded a few times. The chain has TRBV10-1 and TRBJ1-1, with a possible D match to TRBD1 (6 bases). The CDR3 totals 15 residues. From germline, CDR1 is WNHNN and CDR2 SYGVQD (reference sequence). V lost 0 bases to trimming and J lost 4 bases, with 12 bases between them. CDR3 sequence reads: CASSESIGGTTEAFF. The DNA for the CDR3 is TGCGCCAGCAGTGAGTCGATAGGGGGGACCACTGAAGCTTTCTTT.

The chain couples TRBV7-2 to TRBJ1-1; possible D gene TRBD1, 5 bases. The length of the CDR3 is 14 residues. The germline gives CDR1 SGHTA, CDR2 FQGNSA. Trimming removed 0 bases from V and 4 bases from J, with 9 bases in between. CDR3 bases: TGTGCCAGCAGCTTAGCCAGGGTGGGCACTGAAGCTTTCTTT. It encodes CASSLARVGTEAFF.

The V gene is TRBV12-3 or TRBV12-4, the J gene TRBJ1-2; 8 bases fit TRBD1. V lost 5 bases and J lost 3; bases outside the gene matches: 5. The CDR3 runs to 14 residues. The CDR3, as DNA: TGTGCCAGCAGTCACAGGGGGAAATACTATGGCTACACCTTC. Protein sequence: CASSHRGKYYGYTF.

The V call is TRBV10-3, the J call TRBJ1-2; D is perhaps TRBD1 (5 bases). Germline V gene data show CDR1 as ENHRY and CDR2 as SYGVKD. V lost 11 bases and J 2 bases, leaving 21 bases between the germline ends. The CDR3 loop spans 15 amino acids. The CDR3 is CAAGWVVRQNYGYTF. In nucleotides, the CDR3 is TGTGCCGCCGGCTGGGTAGTTAGACAGAACTATGGCTACACCTTC.

This clonotype has a handful of counts. This sequence joins TRBV15 and TRBJ1-1, with D possibly matching TRBD1 (6 bases). Trimming cost V 6 bases and J 10 bases, with 12 bases left between them. Germline-derived CDR1 and CDR2 are LNHNV and YYDKDF (reference sequence). The CDR3 runs to 11 residues. The CDR3 here is CATRGGGRAFF. The DNA for the CDR3 is TGTGCCACCAGAGGGGGGGGTAGAGCTTTCTTT. The variable domain in full, with the rest retrieved from reference TRBV15 and TRBJ1-1, is DAMVIQNPRYQVTQFGKPVTLSCSQTLNHNVMYWYQQKSSQAPKLLFHYYDKDFNNEADTPDNFQSRRPNTSFCFLDIRSPGLGDTAMYLCATRGGGRAFFGQGTRLTVV.

V is TRBV6-1 and J is TRBJ2-6; weak D call: TRBD1 (6 bases). The CDR3 spans 20 residues. V dropped 7 bases and J dropped 2 bases, with 27 bases sitting between them. CDR1 MNHNS and CDR2 SASEGT come from the germline V gene. CDR3 bases: TGTGCCAGCACCACCCTCGAGGGTCAGGGGCCCACAACTGGGGCCAACGTCCTGACTTTC. This encodes CASTTLEGQGPTTGANVLTF.

The chain employs TRBV7-2 and TRBJ2-6, with TRBD1 matching 7 bases. Trimming at V came to 1 base and at J to 2 bases, leaving 2 bases not matched to a gene. The CDR3 extends over 16 amino acids. Germline V CDR1 and CDR2: SGHTA, FQGNSA. The CDR3 reads CASSLVTGAGANVLTF. The CDR3 bases are TGTGCCAGCAGCTTAGTCACAGGGGCTGGGGCCAACGTCCTGACTTTC. Combining the CDR3 with reference TRBV7-2 and TRBJ2-6 gives the whole variable domain GAGVSQSPSNKVTEKGKDVELRCDPISGHTALYWYRQSLGQGLEFLIYFQGNSAPDKSGLPSDRFSAERTGGSVSTLTIQRTQQEDSAVYLCASSLVTGAGANVLTFGAGSRLTVL.

The chain has TRBV11-2 and TRBJ2-5, with 8 bases identical to TRBD1. The germline V gene has CDR1 SGHAT and CDR2 FQNNGV. The V gene end was trimmed by 2 bases and the J gene end by 1 base; junction bases not matched to a gene: 3. The CDR3 has 15 residues. The CDR3 coding sequence is TGTGCCAGCAGCTTACGGGGACAGGCCCAAGAGACCCAGTACTTC. Protein sequence: CASSLRGQAQETQYF.

The chain is built from TRBV7-9 and TRBJ2-2; perhaps TRBD1 as D (6 bases). The CDR3 covers 17 residues. CDR1 and CDR2 from the germline V gene are SEHNR and FQNEAQ (reference sequence). V dropped 5 bases and J dropped 7 bases, with 23 bases sitting between them. This CDR3 is CASSPPGVPIGGGELFF. CDR3 nucleotides: TGTGCCAGCAGCCCTCCAGGGGTCCCCATTGGCGGCGGGGAGCTGTTTTTT.

This chain connects TRBV28 to TRBJ2-7; weak D call: TRBD1 (5 bases). CDR1 is MDHEN, CDR2 SYDVKM, per germline. Trimming shortened V by 6 bases and J by 3 bases, and 9 bases separated the two germline ends. The length of the CDR3 is 12 residues. The CDR3 loop reads CASSKDIYEQYF. In nucleotides, the CDR3 is TGTGCCAGCAGCAAGGACATCTACGAGCAGTACTTC.

The chain is built from TRBV5-4 and TRBJ2-3; D uncertain. V was clipped by 2 bases and J by 1 base, with 14 bases between them. From germline, CDR1 is SGHNT and CDR2 YYREEE (reference sequence). This CDR3 spans 16 amino acids. The CDR3 here is CASSFPGSMGTDTQYF. CDR3 DNA sequence: TGTGCCAGCAGCTTCCCCGGGTCAATGGGCACAGATACGCAGTATTTT. Filled out from reference TRBV5-4 and TRBJ2-3, the complete variable domain reads ETGVTQSPTHLIKTRGQQVTLRCSSQSGHNTVSWYQQALGQGPQFIFQYYREEENGRGNFPPRFSGLQFPNYSSELNVNALELDDSALYLCASSFPGSMGTDTQYFGPGTRLTVL.

The chain employs TRBV9 and TRBJ2-3, with D hard to call. Germline V gives CDR1 SGDLS, CDR2 YYNGEE. V was pared by 4 bases and J by 2 bases, with 17 bases between. The CDR3 loop spans 16 amino acids. The CDR3 DNA follows: TGTGCCAGCAGCCCGAGGACCAGTGGAACCACAGATACGCAGTATTTT. Translating gives CASSPRTSGTTDTQYF.

This clonotype has more than one count but fewer than ten. The CDR3 region is CAHPGQGYYGYTF. The CDR3 DNA reads TGTGCCCACCCCGGGCAGGGATACTATGGCTACACCTTC. The chain has TRBV30 and TRBJ1-2, with a weak D call TRBD1 (5 bases). The CDR3 contains 13 residues. V was trimmed by 8 bases and J by 3 bases, leaving 16 bases between them. Germline assignment: CDR1 GTSNPN and CDR2 SVGIG (reference sequence).

This clonotype was observed a handful of times. V gene TRBV10-1 combines with J gene TRBJ2-1; 7 nucleotides line up with TRBD1. The CDR3 is 15 amino acids. The V gene end was trimmed by 2 bases and the J gene end by 9 bases; junction bases not matched to a gene: 10. CDR1 is WNHNN, CDR2 SYGVQD, per germline (reference sequence). Here the CDR3 DNA reads TGCGCCAGCAGTGAGCTAACAGGGGAAAGGGGTGAGCAGTTCTTC. It yields the protein CASSELTGERGEQFF.

The chain joins TRBV19 to TRBJ2-5; D unclear. Trimming pared 4 bases from V and 2 bases from J, leaving 2 bases between. This CDR3 contains 11 residues. Germline V gene data show CDR1 as LNHDA and CDR2 as SQIVND (reference sequence). This chain's CDR3 is CASSTQETQYF. CDR3 bases: TGTGCCAGTAGTACACAAGAGACCCAGTACTTC.

The chain links TRBV27 to TRBJ2-1; either TRBD1 or TRBD2 may supply D (6 bases each). CDR3 size: 16 residues. V dropped 3 bases and J dropped 0 bases, with 12 bases sitting between them. Looked up from germline, CDR1 is MNHEY and CDR2 is SMNVEV (reference sequence). As DNA, the CDR3 is TGTGCCAGCAGTTTGTACGGGGGCGTCTCCTACAATGAGCAGTTCTTC. It codes for CASSLYGGVSYNEQFF.

The DNA of the CDR3 is TGCAGTGCTAGGGGCGGCGGGGCGACTAACACTGAAGCTTTCTTT. Its translation is CSARGGGATNTEAFF. This chain joins TRBV20-1 and TRBJ1-1; TRBD1 might be the D (5 bases). With 3 bases removed from V and 2 bases from J, the gap between germline ends came to 16 bases. The CDR3 loop spans 15 amino acids. CDR1 and CDR2 (germline): DFQATT, SNEGSKA (reference sequence).

The chain uses TRBV6-2 or TRBV6-3 and TRBJ1-2; D unclear. Trimming took off 5 bases at V and 8 bases at J, with 9 bases between the two ends. The CDR3 contains 11 residues. Germline V gene sequence: CDR1 MNHEY, CDR2 SVGEGT. CDR3 loop: CASSTASGYTF. For the CDR3, the DNA is TGTGCCAGCAGTACAGCTTCCGGCTACACCTTC.